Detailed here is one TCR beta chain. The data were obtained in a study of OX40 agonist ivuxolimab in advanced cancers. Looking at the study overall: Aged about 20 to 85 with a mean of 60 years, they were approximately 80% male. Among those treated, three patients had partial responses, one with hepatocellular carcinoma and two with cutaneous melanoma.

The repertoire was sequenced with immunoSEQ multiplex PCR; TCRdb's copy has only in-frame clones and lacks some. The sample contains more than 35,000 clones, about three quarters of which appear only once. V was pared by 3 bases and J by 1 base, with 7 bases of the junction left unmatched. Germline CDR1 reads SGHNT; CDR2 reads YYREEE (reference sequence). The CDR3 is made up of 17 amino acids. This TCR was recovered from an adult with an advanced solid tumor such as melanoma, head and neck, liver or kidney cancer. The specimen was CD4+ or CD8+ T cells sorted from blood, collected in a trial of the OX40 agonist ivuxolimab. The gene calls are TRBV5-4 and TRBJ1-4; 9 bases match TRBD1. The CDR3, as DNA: TGTGCCAGCAGCTACTACAGGGGACAGGGAACTAATGAAAAACTGTTTTTT. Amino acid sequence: CASSYYRGQGTNEKLFF.